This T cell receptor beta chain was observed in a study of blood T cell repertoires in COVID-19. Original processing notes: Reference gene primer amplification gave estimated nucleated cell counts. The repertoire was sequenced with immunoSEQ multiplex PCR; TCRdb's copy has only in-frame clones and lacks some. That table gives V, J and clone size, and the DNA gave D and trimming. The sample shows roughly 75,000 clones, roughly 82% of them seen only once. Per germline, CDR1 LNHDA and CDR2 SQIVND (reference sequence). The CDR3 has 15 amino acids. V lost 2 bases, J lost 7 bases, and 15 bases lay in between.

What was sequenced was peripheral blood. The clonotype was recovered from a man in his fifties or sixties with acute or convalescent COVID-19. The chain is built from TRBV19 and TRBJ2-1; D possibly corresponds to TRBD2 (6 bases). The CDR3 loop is CASSITRDAWNEQFF. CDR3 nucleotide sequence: TGTGCCAGTAGTATAACGCGGGATGCGTGGAATGAGCAGTTCTTC.